This TCR beta chain was captured by sequencing in a study of T cell repertoires in cytomegalovirus infection. Overall study context: Both CMV infection and a matching HLA type were indicated by public TCR beta signatures. Overall study findings and caveats: Dominating the ex vivo response were TCR beta clonotypes that were CMV-specific and HLA-C-restricted.

TCRdb reprocessed the reads with MiXCR, giving one entry per CDR3 protein. The table includes some 940,000 distinct CDR3 sequences, around a third detected once. As regards this clonotype: The antigen is unknown.

The CDR3 runs to 13 residues. V dropped 0 bases and J dropped 8 bases, with 5 bases sitting between them. Germline V CDR1 and CDR2: SGHNT, YENEEA. The sample in question was cultured CD8+ T cells from PBMCs, obtained from culture after CMV antigen stimulation. The chain is built from TRBV11-3 and TRBJ1-6; unclear D gene. The sequence was collected from a human donor in good health (CMV status not recorded). Some clones in this sample may be carry-over from other donors' samples. CDR3 DNA sequence: TGTGCCAGCAGCTTAGATCTGGATTCACCCCTCCACTTT. This gives the protein CASSLDLDSPLHF.